This T cell receptor beta chain originates from a study of response to subunit inactivated influenza vaccine. TCRdb reprocessed the RT-PCR reads with MiXCR, giving one entry per CDR3 protein. The profile shows around 750,000 distinct CDR3 sequences, about 20% of them singletons. Only a few counts were recorded for this clonotype. Germline V CDR1 and CDR2: SGHTA, FQGNSA. Trimming shortened V by 7 bases and J by 0 bases, and 12 bases separated the two germline ends. The CDR3 has 14 residues. Sequenced material: PBMCs from blood, taken roughly 5 days after vaccination. This chain connects TRBV7-2 to TRBJ1-1; D may be TRBD1 (6 bases). The clonotype originates from a man aged 45-65 years who received an inactivated influenza vaccine. CDR3 residues: CASTSDRMNTEAFF. CDR3 DNA: TGTGCCAGCACCAGTGACAGGATGAACACTGAAGCTTTCTTT.